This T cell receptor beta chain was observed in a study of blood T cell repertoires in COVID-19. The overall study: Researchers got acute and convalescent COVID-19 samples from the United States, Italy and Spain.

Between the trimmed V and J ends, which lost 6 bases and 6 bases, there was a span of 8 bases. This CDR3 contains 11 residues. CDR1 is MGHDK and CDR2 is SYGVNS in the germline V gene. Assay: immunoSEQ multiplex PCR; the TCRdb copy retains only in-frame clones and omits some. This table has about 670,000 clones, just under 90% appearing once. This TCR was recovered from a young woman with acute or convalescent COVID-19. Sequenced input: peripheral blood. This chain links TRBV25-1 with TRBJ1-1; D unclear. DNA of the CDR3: TGTGCCAGCAGAATCTCTTCTGAAGCTTTCTTT. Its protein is CASRISSEAFF.